Sequencing of this TCR beta chain was carried out in a study of control samples from healthy donors and cancer patients. Here immunoSEQ multiplex PCR was the method, and the copy in TCRdb shows in-frame clones only, minus some. The repertoire holds 100,000 to 150,000 clones, with 70% to 90% as singletons. In germline, CDR1 is SGHRS, CDR2 YFSETQ. Unmatched junction bases numbered 4, after V lost 0 bases and J lost 1 base. CDR3 size: 16 residues. The chain combines TRBV5-1 with TRBJ2-3; 8 bases agree with TRBD2. This TCR came from a man in his 60s in good health. Material: blood. Here the CDR3 reads CASSLERGPGTDTQYF. The CDR3 DNA sequence: TGCGCCAGCAGCTTGGAGCGGGGGCCGGGCACAGATACGCAGTATTTT.